The 13 T cell receptor beta chains listed next were all sequenced from one sample in a study of post-analysis software for immune sequencing data. Findings and caveats of the study: Comparison of patients with controls showed 4 to 6 TRBV segments more frequent in patients, TRBV5-6, TRBV5-1 and TRBV20-1 among them.

The antigens for these receptors are not known. Unique molecular identifiers were present in the TCR beta cDNA libraries. TCRdb re-called the PCR reads with MiXCR, one entry per CDR3 protein. This table has 400,000 to 500,000 distinct CDR3 sequences, approximately 37% appearing once. Material: blood. Source of these receptors: a girl between 2 and 10 years old with multiple sclerosis.

This clonotype has more than one count but fewer than ten. This chain links TRBV12-3 or TRBV12-4 with TRBJ1-1; no clear D gene. V lost 6 bases to trimming and J lost 5 bases, with 13 bases between them. This CDR3 has 13 amino acids. The CDR3 coding sequence is TGTGCCAGCAGCTGGGCCTGGGATACTGAAGCTTTCTTT. Its protein is CASSWAWDTEAFF.

V and J are TRBV7-2 and TRBJ2-3; 10 bases are a match to TRBD2. This CDR3 region has 16 residues. Germline lookup yields CDR1 SGHTA and CDR2 FQGNSA. V was clipped by 5 bases and J by 3 bases; unmatched bases: 8. CDR3 sequence reads: CASSLKSSGSTDTQYF. The CDR3, as DNA: TGTGCCAGCAGCCTCAAATCTAGCGGGAGTACAGATACGCAGTATTTT.

This chain uses TRBV2 with TRBJ2-3; unclear D gene. The length of the CDR3 is 14 residues. The germline gives CDR1 SNHLY, CDR2 FYNNEI. Deletions cut 7 bases from V and 6 bases from J, with 17 bases between. CDR3 loop: CASTALPPRDTQYF. In DNA, the CDR3 is TGTGCCAGCACCGCCCTGCCCCCGCGGGATACGCAGTATTTT.

Only a few counts were recorded for this clonotype. The genes are TRBV20-1 and TRBJ2-7, with TRBD1 identical over 8 bases. The length of the CDR3 is 15 residues. V dropped 6 bases and J dropped 2; count of bases not matched to a gene: 12. CDR1 and CDR2 from the germline V gene are DFQATT and SNEGSKA (reference sequence). CDR3 protein: CSATAYRGETYEQYF. CDR3 DNA sequence: TGCAGTGCCACCGCCTACAGGGGGGAAACCTACGAGCAGTACTTC.

This clonotype has only one observation. The chain carries TRBV3-1 and TRBJ1-2; D might be TRBD1 (6 bases). This CDR3 region has 14 residues. V dropped 2 bases and J dropped 7 bases, with 14 bases sitting between them. Germline V gene lookup returns CDR1 LGHDT and CDR2 YNNKEL (reference sequence). The CDR3 sequence: CASSQQQGLGGYTF. DNA of the CDR3: TGTGCCAGCAGCCAACAACAGGGCTTGGGTGGCTACACCTTC.

The V gene is TRBV7-2, the J gene TRBJ1-2; D uncertain. This CDR3 region has 15 residues. Germline lookup yields CDR1 SGHTA and CDR2 FQGNSA. V shed 4 bases and J shed 8 bases, with 20 bases lying between them. The CDR3 DNA follows: TGTGCCAGCAGCTCCTTCTTCCCCCGGCACGGGGGCTACACCTTC. It translates to CASSSFFPRHGGYTF.

This clonotype was observed a single time. V gene TRBV7-2 combines with J gene TRBJ2-7; D unclear. Deletions cut 8 bases from V and 0 bases from J, with 20 bases between. This CDR3 has 16 residues. CDR1 SGHTA and CDR2 FQGNSA come from the germline V gene. As DNA, the CDR3 is TGTGCCAGCCGGACCTCTGGGCGTTCCCGCTCCTACGAGCAGTACTTC. As protein: CASRTSGRSRSYEQYF.

The chain has TRBV12-3 or TRBV12-4 and TRBJ1-2, with D tentatively TRBD1 (5 bases). The V end was cut by 7 bases, the J end by 2 bases, with 8 bases between. The CDR3 totals 12 residues. Here the CDR3 reads CASNAGNYGYTF. Written as DNA, the CDR3 is TGTGCCAGCAACGCAGGGAACTATGGCTACACCTTC.

There are a few counts of this clonotype. The V gene is TRBV29-1, the J gene TRBJ2-3, with 11 bases aligning to TRBD2. V shed 4 bases and J 5 bases; nucleotides not matched to a gene: 11. Germline CDR1 and CDR2: SQVTM and ANQGSEA. This CDR3 has 16 amino acids. CDR3 nucleotides: TGCAGCGTTGCGTTCATTTTAGCGGGAGGGAGAGATACGCAGTATTTT. Its protein product is CSVAFILAGGRDTQYF.

The table lists this clonotype with a few counts. The chain combines TRBV6-2 or TRBV6-3 with TRBJ1-2; tentative D call: TRBD1 (5 bases). V was cut by 5 bases and J by 4 bases, with 17 bases left in between. Germline V CDR1 and CDR2: MNHEY, SVGEGT. The CDR3 is 15 residues long. This CDR3 reads CASSHRPTVPYGYTF. CDR3 nucleotides: TGTGCCAGCAGTCACCGCCCGACAGTCCCCTATGGCTACACCTTC.

This clonotype was recorded once. No conserved phenylalanine or tryptophan ends this CDR3, so it is likely a read error. The gene calls are TRBV6-5 and TRBJ2-2; the match to TRBD2 covers 8 bases. The CDR3 spans 15 residues. Germline CDR1 and CDR2: MNHEY and SVGAGI. The trim removed 2 bases at V and 9 bases at J, leaving 8 bases unmatched. CDR3 sequence reads: CASSYGTRVVRELFL. The CDR3 nucleotides are TGTGCCAGCAGTTACGGGACTAGGGTTGTCCGGGAGCTGTTTTTG.

The V and J genes are TRBV28 and TRBJ2-5; TRBD1 agrees at 9 bases. The CDR3 contains 14 residues. Looked up from germline, CDR1 is MDHEN and CDR2 is SYDVKM. V shed 5 bases, J shed 3 bases, and the junction held 4 bases outside the gene matches. The CDR3 nucleotides are TGTGCCAGCAGTATCACAGGGGGCAAAGAGACCCAGTACTTC. Translating it yields CASSITGGKETQYF.

A few counts support this clonotype. The chain combines TRBV5-1 with TRBJ2-1; possibly TRBD1 for D (6 bases). V was clipped by 0 bases and J by 4 bases, with 8 bases between them. The germline V gene has CDR1 SGHRS and CDR2 YFSETQ. The CDR3 runs 14 residues. The CDR3, as DNA: TGCGCCAGCAGCTTGGAACAGGGTTACAATGAGCAGTTCTTC. Its protein product is CASSLEQGYNEQFF.